This T cell receptor beta chain was identified during a study of cytomegalovirus exposure and HLA in healthy donors. With V trimmed by 2 bases and J by 7 bases, 4 bases remained unmatched. CDR3 length equals 15 residues. Germline loops: CDR1 MNHEY, CDR2 SVGAGI. The PCR had 60 Vbeta and 13 Jbeta primers. Repertoires were generated with immunoSEQ multiplex PCR, while TCRdb's copy carries only in-frame clones and drops some. The sample has 110,000 to 150,000 clones, around 79% seen once. The sequencing input was PBMCs. The clonotype was recovered from a woman in her twenties or thirties in good health and CMV-seronegative. V and J are TRBV6-5 and TRBJ1-6, with 8 bases that match TRBD1. The CDR3 nucleotides read TGTGCCAGCAGTTACCTCGGACAGGGAAATTCACCCCTCCACTTT. It codes for CASSYLGQGNSPLHF.